The entry below gives a single T cell receptor beta chain sequence along with its context. This sample was included in a study of cytomegalovirus exposure and HLA in healthy donors. Researchers ran the PCR with 60 Vbeta and 13 Jbeta primers. Measured with immunoSEQ multiplex PCR; TCRdb has only the in-frame clones, and not every one. The sample records 200,000 or so clones, around four fifths being singletons. The CDR3 is made up of 17 amino acids. Germline loops: CDR1 SGHAT, CDR2 FQNNGV. V lost 2 bases, J lost 2 bases, and 10 bases stayed unmatched. Source material: PBMCs. V gene TRBV11-2 combines with J gene TRBJ2-7, with TRBD1 identical over 9 bases. This clonotype was sampled from a middle-aged woman in good health and CMV-seronegative. CDR3 DNA: TGTGCCAGCAGCTTACTTCGCGGGACAGGGAATGCCTACGAGCAGTACTTC. Translation: CASSLLRGTGNAYEQYF.